Below, 9 T cell receptor beta chains from the same sample are listed, as sequenced in a study of blood T cell repertoires in COVID-19. TCRdb keeps only in-frame clones here, not all; method: immunoSEQ multiplex PCR. The sample lists approximately 220,000 clones; roughly 82% were seen once. Sequencing input: peripheral blood. These receptors were collected from a woman in her 70s with acute or convalescent COVID-19.

This rearrangement joins TRBV7-2 to TRBJ1-4; TRBD1 is a possible D gene (5 bases). CDR3 length: 15 residues. V dropped 2 bases and J dropped 3 bases, with 10 bases sitting between them. CDR1 is SGHTA, CDR2 FQGNSA, per germline. The CDR3 region has the DNA TGTGCCAGCAGCTTATCGGGACTTCCTAATGAAAAACTGTTTTTT. It codes for CASSLSGLPNEKLFF. The complete variable domain, with remaining parts taken from reference TRBV7-2 and TRBJ1-4, reads GAGVSQSPSNKVTEKGKDVELRCDPISGHTALYWYRQSLGQGLEFLIYFQGNSAPDKSGLPSDRFSAERTGGSVSTLTIQRTQQEDSAVYLCASSLSGLPNEKLFFGSGTQLSVL.

V is TRBV29-1 and J is TRBJ1-3, with D perhaps TRBD1 (5 bases). In germline, CDR1 is SQVTM, CDR2 ANQGSEA. The CDR3 is made up of 14 amino acids. The ends were cut back, 5 bases at V and 0 bases at J, with 11 bases in the middle. CDR3 residues: CSVLDTRSGNTIYF. CDR3 in DNA: TGCAGCGTTTTGGACACCCGCTCTGGAAACACCATATATTTT.

This chain joins TRBV3-1 (or the pseudogene TRBV3-2) and TRBJ2-4, with 7 positions matching TRBD1. After removal of 0 bases from V and 0 bases from J, the junction contained 5 bases not matched to a gene. The germline V gene has CDR1 LGHDT and CDR2 YNNKEL (reference sequence). CDR3 length equals 17 residues. CDR3 region: CASSQDRDSLAKNIQYF. Written as DNA, the CDR3 is TGTGCCAGCAGCCAAGATAGGGACAGCCTAGCCAAAAACATTCAGTACTTC.

This rearrangement joins TRBV5-6 to TRBJ2-3, with 9 positions matching TRBD1. Trimming removed 5 bases from V and 3 bases from J; junction bases left unmatched: 4. This CDR3 comprises 14 residues. From germline, CDR1 is SGHDT and CDR2 YYEEEE. This CDR3 is CASSGTGQTDTQYF. CDR3 coding DNA: TGTGCCAGCAGTGGGACAGGGCAGACAGATACGCAGTATTTT.

V and J are TRBV5-5 and TRBJ1-6; D perhaps matches TRBD1 (6 bases). The CDR3 sequence is 16 residues long. Germline CDR1 reads SGHKS; CDR2 reads YYEKEE (reference sequence). Trimming pared 5 bases from V and 2 bases from J, leaving 14 bases between. Written as DNA, the CDR3 is TGTGCCAGCAGTTTTTCGGACAGCGCCTATAATTCACCCCTCCACTTT. It codes for CASSFSDSAYNSPLHF.

Written as DNA, the CDR3 is TGTGCCAGCAGCATGCTAACAGGGAACACTGAAGCTTTCTTT. It is translated as CASSMLTGNTEAFF. This chain connects TRBV7-9 to TRBJ1-1; a weak D match, TRBD1 (5 bases). The CDR3 covers 14 residues. The germline CDR1 and CDR2 sequences are SEHNR and FQNEAQ (reference sequence). V was pared by 5 bases and J by 1 base, with 11 bases between.

This clone was found a few times. The chain uses TRBV2 and TRBJ1-6; unclear D gene. Per germline, CDR1 SNHLY and CDR2 FYNNEI. Deletions cut 3 bases from V and 5 bases from J, with 5 bases between. CDR3 length: 13 residues. The CDR3 region has the DNA TGTGCCAGCAGTGATGAGGATAATTCACCCCTCCACTTT. This gives the protein CASSDEDNSPLHF.

This clone occurred once. This chain joins TRBV19 and TRBJ2-1; tentative D call: TRBD2 (6 bases). Looked up from germline, CDR1 is LNHDA and CDR2 is SQIVND (reference sequence). Between the trimmed V and J ends, which lost 3 bases and 3 bases, there was a span of 9 bases. The CDR3 extends over 14 amino acids. The CDR3 is CASSMGGLYNEQFF. Here the CDR3 DNA reads TGTGCCAGTAGTATGGGGGGACTCTACAATGAGCAGTTCTTC.

The CDR3 reads CASSLGTGQGSEGYTF. CDR3 sequence (DNA): TGTGCCAGCAGCCTGGGAACGGGACAGGGTTCGGAGGGCTACACCTTC. V usage is TRBV11-1 and J usage is TRBJ1-2; 9 nucleotides align to TRBD1. This CDR3 has 16 residues. CDR1 and CDR2 (germline): SGHAT, FQDESV (reference sequence). The ends lost 5 bases at V and 8 bases at J; junction bases unmatched: 15.